The TCR beta chain under discussion was sequenced for a study of cytomegalovirus exposure and HLA in healthy donors. Findings and limits, study-wide: Most TCR sequences were uncommon, yet certain public TCRs appeared in many donors. TCR beta V- and J-gene trimming was later associated with a missense DCLRE1C variant. Per a prior analysis, the majority of TCR beta V segments were productive roughly 87% or roughly 30% of the time.

The PCR made use of 60 Vbeta and 13 Jbeta primers. Sequenced by immunoSEQ multiplex PCR; TCRdb stores in-frame clones only, minus some. The sample carries 100,000 to 150,000 clones, roughly 80% recorded once. Trimming removed 5 bases at V and 2 bases at J, with 10 bases between. The CDR3 sequence is 14 residues long. Germline V CDR1 and CDR2: LGHNA, YSLEER. Turning to this clone: Its target is unknown.

The chain combines TRBV4-3 with TRBJ1-3; D is unresolved. The sequencing sample was made of PBMCs. The sequence derives from a man aged 45 to 65 in good health and CMV-seronegative. In DNA form, the CDR3 reads TGCGCCAGCAGCATGCGGGGTCCTGGAAACACCATATATTTT. This codes for CASSMRGPGNTIYF.